This T cell receptor (delta chain) is from a study of γδ T cells in repeated Plasmodium falciparum infection. Bulk repertoires came from Vgamma9/Vdelta2+ or Vdelta2-negative gammadelta T cells flow-sorted from PBMC. This clone was seen only a few times. The protein in TCRdb stems from a much larger clone and differs at residue 8 from this DNA's translation, likely a read error; here the protein is translated from the DNA. Per germline, CDR1 TSWWSYY and CDR2 QGS. Deletions cut 7 bases from V and 0 bases from J, with 25 bases between. This CDR3 region has 21 residues. TCRdb ran CATT on the multiplex PCR reads. The repertoire has 90,000 or so delta-chain clones, over 0.75% of them found once; the top ten carry roughly 9.9%.

The sample comprised gamma-delta T cells from blood. This clonotype was obtained from a pool of human donors (malaria-infected and uninfected, not separated). The chain has TRDV1 and TRDJ3; tentatively, D is TRDD3 (6 bases). The J gene, absent from TCRdb, was called here by matching the DNA to germline. The CDR3 sequence is CALALLGVRSDSSWDTRQMFF. The CDR3, as DNA: TGTGCTCTTGCCCTCTTGGGGGTAAGGTCGGATAGCTCCTGGGACACCCGACAGATGTTTTTC.